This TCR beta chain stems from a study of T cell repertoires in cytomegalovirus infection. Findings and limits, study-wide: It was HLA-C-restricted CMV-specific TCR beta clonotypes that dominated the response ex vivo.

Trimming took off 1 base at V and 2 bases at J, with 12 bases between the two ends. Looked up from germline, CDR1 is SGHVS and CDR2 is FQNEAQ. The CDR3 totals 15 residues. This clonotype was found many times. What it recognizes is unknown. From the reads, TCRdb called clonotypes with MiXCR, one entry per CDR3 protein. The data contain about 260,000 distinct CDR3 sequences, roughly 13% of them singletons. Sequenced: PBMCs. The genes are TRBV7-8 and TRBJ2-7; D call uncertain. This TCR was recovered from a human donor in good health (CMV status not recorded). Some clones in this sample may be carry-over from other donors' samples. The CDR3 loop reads CASSLVAAIPYEQYF. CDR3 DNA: TGTGCCAGCAGCTTAGTCGCTGCCATCCCCTACGAGCAGTACTTC.